This T cell receptor (beta chain) was profiled in a study of cytomegalovirus exposure and HLA in healthy donors. Notes on this clone: Its specificity is unknown.

Primers for the PCR totalled 60 Vbeta and 13 Jbeta. The protocol was immunoSEQ multiplex PCR, while the TCRdb copy is restricted to in-frame clones and leaves out a portion. The sample holds around 50,000 clones. Study-wide points: An analysis was carried out at a later point. It showed that HLA-associated TCR beta chains were more clonally expanded than equally common non-associated chains. A later analysis found most CMV-associated TCR beta chains apparently HLA-restricted. There were fewer than 200 TCR beta chains listed as cytomegalovirus-associated.

Donors were nominally healthy when sampled, though unrecorded immune exposures were likely. The CDR3 sequence is 14 residues long. V was trimmed by 5 bases and J by 4 bases, leaving 15 bases between them. The V gene's germline CDR1 is SGHNT and CDR2 YYREEE (reference sequence). This clonotype was obtained from a male donor in good health and CMV-seronegative. The V gene is TRBV5-4, the J gene TRBJ1-1; weak D call: TRBD1 (6 bases). Sequenced input: PBMCs. CDR3 sequence (DNA): TGTGCCAGCAGACCTAACACAGGGTCCACTGAAGCTTTCTTT. Translating it yields CASRPNTGSTEAFF. The full variable domain, in which reference TRBV5-4 and TRBJ1-1 provide the parts outside the CDR3, is ETGVTQSPTHLIKTRGQQVTLRCSSQSGHNTVSWYQQALGQGPQFIFQYYREEENGRGNFPPRFSGLQFPNYSSELNVNALELDDSALYLCASRPNTGSTEAFFGQGTRLTVV.